Here is one TCR beta chain with its context. Its specificity is unknown. V dropped 3 bases and J dropped 5; count of bases not matched to a gene: 7. The CDR3 runs 17 residues. Germline-derived CDR1 and CDR2 are SNHLY and FYNNEI. This record belongs to a study of CD8 T cell repertoires and HIV-1 epitope variants. Study information: Twenty-five autologous and known Gag and Nef epitope variant peptides each stimulated T cells separately. IL-2, IL-7 and IL-15 were added on days 3 and 7 of roughly 11-day cultures. Separate from the cultures, 1M uncultured T cells served as baseline.

Survey-depth immunoSEQ sequencing covered TCR beta CDR3 regions. Sequencing used immunoSEQ multiplex PCR; TCRdb keeps in-frame clones, though not all of them. The data hold 6,000 to 8,000 clones, with roughly 68% observed a single time. This rearrangement joins TRBV2 to TRBJ2-2; 12 nucleotides match TRBD2. The sequenced sample consisted of cultured CD8+ T cells derived from PBMCs. This TCR was recovered from a male donor with HIV. The CDR3 DNA reads as TGTGCCAGCAGTGACCCTACTAGCGGGGGGCGAACCGGGGAGCTGTTTTTT. It yields the protein CASSDPTSGGRTGELFF.